This T cell receptor (beta chain) was observed in a study of cytomegalovirus exposure and HLA in healthy donors. Regarding the study as a whole: The study labeled under 200 TCR beta chains cytomegalovirus-associated. Exclusion applied to some V segments, including TRBV6-2 and TRBV6-3, as they were indistinguishable. In an earlier analysis, about 90% or about 30%: the productive usage of most TCR beta V segments. A later analysis associated some 16,000 TCR beta sequences with HLA alleles at a 0.05 false discovery rate.

About this clone itself: Its matching antigen is unknown.

PCR amplification relied on 60 Vbeta primers (plus 13 Jbeta primers). Produced via immunoSEQ multiplex PCR; TCRdb's table is partial and in-frame only. Of roughly 62,000 clones listed, 60% to 85% are singletons. V lost 5 bases, J lost 5 bases, and 18 bases stayed unmatched. CDR1 and CDR2 from the germline V gene are SGHAT and FQNNGV. This CDR3 spans 17 amino acids. The sample was PBMCs. This TCR was recovered from a woman aged 40 to 49 in good health and CMV-seropositive. The chain recombines TRBV11-2 with TRBJ2-7; TRBD1 aligns across 7 bases. CDR3 DNA: TGTGCCAGCAGCCTCCGCCTGACAGGGTTTGATGTGCACGAGCAGTACTTC. The encoded protein is CASSLRLTGFDVHEQYF.